The present TCR beta chain was sequenced within a study of T cell changes during pregnancy in multiple sclerosis. Clones were sequenced by immunoSEQ multiplex PCR, and TCRdb holds only the in-frame ones, with some missing. The sample records roughly 88,000 clones, 92% being singletons. V was pared by 2 bases and J by 0 bases, with 11 bases between. CDR3 length: 16 amino acids. Germline lookup yields CDR1 MNHNS and CDR2 SASEGT. Sequencing used peripheral blood, obtained in the first trimester of pregnancy. The J gene is TRBJ1-3, the V gene TRBV6-1; D ambiguous. The clonotype was recovered from a female donor with multiple sclerosis, enrolled in a pregnancy study. CDR3: CASSESGTNSGNTIYF. Written as DNA, the CDR3 is TGTGCCAGCAGTGAATCAGGAACCAACTCTGGAAACACCATATATTTT.